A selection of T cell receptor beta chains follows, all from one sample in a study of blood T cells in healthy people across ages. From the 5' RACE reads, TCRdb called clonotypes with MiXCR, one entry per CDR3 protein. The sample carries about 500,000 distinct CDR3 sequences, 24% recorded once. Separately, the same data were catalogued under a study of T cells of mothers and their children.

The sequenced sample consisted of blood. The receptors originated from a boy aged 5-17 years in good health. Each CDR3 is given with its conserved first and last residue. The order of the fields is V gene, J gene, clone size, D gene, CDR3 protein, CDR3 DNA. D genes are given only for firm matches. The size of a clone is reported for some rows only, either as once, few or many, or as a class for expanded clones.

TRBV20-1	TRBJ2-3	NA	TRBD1	CSAWTGGADTQYF	TGCAGTGCTTGGACAGGGGGCGCGGATACGCAGTATTTT
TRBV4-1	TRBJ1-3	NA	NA	CASSQPTGKGNTIYF	TGCGCCAGCAGCCAACCAACAGGGAAGGGAAACACCATATATTTT
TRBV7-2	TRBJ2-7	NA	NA	CASSLQFWGEQYF	TGTGCCAGCAGCTTGCAGTTTTGGGGCGAGCAGTACTTC
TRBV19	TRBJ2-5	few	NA	CASRDSGKKETQYF	TGTGCCTCCCGAGACTCGGGGAAGAAAGAGACCCAGTACTTC
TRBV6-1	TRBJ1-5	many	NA	CASMIGGSNQPQHF	TGTGCCAGCATGATCGGAGGTAGCAATCAGCCCCAGCATTTT
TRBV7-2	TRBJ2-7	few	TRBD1	CASSEFSQGAPGEQYF	TGTGCCAGCAGCGAATTTTCACAGGGGGCGCCGGGGGAGCAGTACTTC
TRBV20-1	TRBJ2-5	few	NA	CSGSSGFQETQYF	TGCAGTGGGTCCTCAGGGTTCCAAGAGACCCAGTACTTC
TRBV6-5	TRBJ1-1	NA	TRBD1	CASSYNRGNTEAFF	TGTGCCAGCAGTTACAACAGGGGGAACACTGAAGCTTTCTTT
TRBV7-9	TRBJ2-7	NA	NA	CASSLSTGDYSYEQYF	TGTGCCAGCAGCCTAAGTACAGGGGACTACTCCTACGAGCAGTACTTC
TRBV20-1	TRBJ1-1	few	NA	CSASYGTNTEAFF	TGCAGTGCTTCTTACGGGACTAACACTGAAGCTTTCTTT
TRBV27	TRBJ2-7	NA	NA	CASSSRHLGVYEQYF	TGTGCCAGCAGTTCCCGGCACCTCGGGGTGTACGAGCAGTACTTC
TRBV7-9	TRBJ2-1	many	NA	CASSLADEQFF	TGTGCCAGCAGCTTAGCGGATGAGCAGTTCTTC
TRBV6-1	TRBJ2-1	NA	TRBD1	CASSIYGQGSRGSVEQFF	TGTGCCAGCAGTATATACGGACAGGGCAGCAGGGGAAGTGTTGAGCAGTTCTTC
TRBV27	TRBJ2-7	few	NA	CASSMGTARYEQYF	TGTGCCAGCAGCATGGGGACGGCACGCTACGAGCAGTACTTC
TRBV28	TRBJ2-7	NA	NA	CASMRSRSSYEQYF	TGTGCCAGCATGAGGTCGAGGAGCTCCTACGAGCAGTACTTC
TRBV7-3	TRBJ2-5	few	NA	CASSSTRGETQYF	TGTGCCAGCAGCTCGACTAGGGGAGAGACCCAGTACTTC
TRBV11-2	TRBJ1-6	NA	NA	CASSLLRGVGPPLHF	TGTGCCAGCAGCTTATTGCGGGGGGTGGGTCCACCCCTCCACTTT
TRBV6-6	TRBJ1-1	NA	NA	CASSSGGLTEAFF	TGTGCCAGCAGTTCCGGGGGGCTGACTGAAGCTTTCTTT
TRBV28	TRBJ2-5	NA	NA	CASSPGHGVRETQYF	TGTGCCAGCAGTCCCGGCCATGGGGTGAGAGAGACCCAGTACTTC
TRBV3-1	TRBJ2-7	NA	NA	CASSQPSDGAYEQYF	TGTGCCAGCAGCCAACCTAGCGACGGGGCCTACGAGCAGTACTTC
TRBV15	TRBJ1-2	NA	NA	CATSRGRGRLYNYGYTF	TGTGCCACCAGCAGAGGCCGGGGCAGACTTTACAACTATGGCTACACCTTC
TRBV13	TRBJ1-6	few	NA	CASSAWRGLSSPLHF	TGTGCCAGCAGCGCGTGGAGAGGACTAAGTTCACCCCTCCACTTT
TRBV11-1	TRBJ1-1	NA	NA	CASSLTQTANTEAFF	TGTGCCAGCAGCTTGACCCAGACAGCCAACACTGAAGCTTTCTTT
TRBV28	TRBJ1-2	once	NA	CASSIGESGYTF	TGTGCCAGCAGTATCGGGGAGTCGGGCTACACCTTC
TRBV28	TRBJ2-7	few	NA	CVLYEQYF	TGTGTACTTTACGAGCAGTACTTC
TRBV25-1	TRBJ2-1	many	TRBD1	CASGWTGGHEQFF	TGTGCCAGCGGTTGGACAGGGGGACATGAGCAGTTCTTC
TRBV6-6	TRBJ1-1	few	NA	CASSYSGLGNEAFF	TGTGCCAGCAGTTACTCGGGGTTGGGAAATGAAGCTTTCTTT
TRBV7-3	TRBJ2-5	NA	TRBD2	CASSPLAVASGGETQYF	TGTGCCAGCAGCCCGCTTGCCGTTGCTAGCGGGGGAGAGACCCAGTACTTC
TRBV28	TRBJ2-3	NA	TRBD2	CASSSPRVVAGRTDTQYF	TGTGCCAGCAGTTCCCCCAGGGTAGTAGCGGGGCGCACAGATACGCAGTATTTT
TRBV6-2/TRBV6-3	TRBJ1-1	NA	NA	CASSYSRADEAFF	TGTGCCAGCAGTTACTCGCGGGCAGATGAAGCTTTCTTT
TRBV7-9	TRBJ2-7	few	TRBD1	CASSARQGSYEQYF	TGTGCCAGCAGCGCACGACAGGGTTCCTACGAGCAGTACTTC
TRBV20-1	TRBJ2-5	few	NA	CSARKLGKVQETQYF	TGCAGTGCTAGAAAACTCGGGAAGGTCCAAGAGACCCAGTACTTC
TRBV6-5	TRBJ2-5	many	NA	CASSYSETQYF	TGTGCCAGCAGTTACTCGGAGACCCAGTACTTC
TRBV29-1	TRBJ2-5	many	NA	CSVLPGARMETQYF	TGCAGCGTTCTCCCGGGGGCGCGGATGGAGACCCAGTACTTC
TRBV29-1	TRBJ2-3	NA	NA	CSVDIDGIPSADTQYF	TGCAGCGTTGACATCGACGGGATTCCTAGCGCAGATACGCAGTATTTT
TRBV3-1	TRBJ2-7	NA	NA	CASSQVVTEQYF	TGTGCCAGCAGCCAAGTCGTGACAGAGCAGTACTTC
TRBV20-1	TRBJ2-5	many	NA	CSASHTGETQYF	TGCAGTGCTAGCCATACAGGGGAGACCCAGTACTTC
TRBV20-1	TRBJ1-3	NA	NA	CSAPDGSSGNTIYF	TGCAGTGCTCCTGACGGTTCCTCTGGAAACACCATATATTTT
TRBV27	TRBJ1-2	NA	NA	CASSFYANYGYTF	TGTGCCAGCAGTTTTTACGCTAACTATGGCTACACCTTC
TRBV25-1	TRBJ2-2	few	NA	CASSENWDGELFF	TGTGCCAGCAGTGAAAACTGGGACGGGGAGCTGTTTTTT
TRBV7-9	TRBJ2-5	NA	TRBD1	CASSYYRGGETQYF	TGTGCCAGCAGCTATTACAGGGGCGGCGAGACCCAGTACTTC
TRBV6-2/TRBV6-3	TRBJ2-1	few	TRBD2	CASRAGGWVYEQFF	TGTGCCAGCAGGGCGGGGGGATGGGTCTATGAGCAGTTCTTC
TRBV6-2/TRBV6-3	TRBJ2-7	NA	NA	CASSWAHYEQYF	TGTGCCAGCAGTTGGGCACACTACGAGCAGTACTTC
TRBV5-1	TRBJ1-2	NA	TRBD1	CASSENRGSGYTF	TGCGCCAGCAGCGAAAACAGGGGCTCGGGCTACACCTTC
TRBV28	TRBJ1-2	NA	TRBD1	CASSPSTGGGYTF	TGTGCCAGCAGCCCTTCGACAGGGGGAGGCTACACCTTC
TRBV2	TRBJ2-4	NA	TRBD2	CASRLAGGPSGKNIQYF	TGTGCCAGCAGACTAGCGGGGGGTCCCTCAGGCAAAAACATTCAGTACTTC
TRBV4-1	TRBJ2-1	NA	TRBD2	CASSPGLEGTNNEQFF	TGCGCCAGCAGCCCAGGGTTGGAGGGGACTAACAATGAGCAGTTCTTC
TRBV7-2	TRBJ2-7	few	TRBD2	CASSLDPGLAGGLGEQYF	TGTGCCAGCAGCTTAGACCCCGGACTAGCGGGAGGTCTCGGCGAGCAGTACTTC
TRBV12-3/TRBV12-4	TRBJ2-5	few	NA	CASSPSPGVGPQYF	TGTGCCAGCAGTCCGAGTCCGGGAGTAGGGCCCCAGTACTTC
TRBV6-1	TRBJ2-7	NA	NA	CASSERGTTYEQYF	TGTGCCAGCAGTGAACGGGGGACAACCTACGAGCAGTACTTC
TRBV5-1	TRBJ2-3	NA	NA	CASSLALASFDTQYF	TGCGCCAGCAGCTTGGCTCTAGCCTCTTTCGATACGCAGTATTTT
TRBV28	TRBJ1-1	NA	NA	CASSLTGSWTANTEAFF	TGTGCCAGCAGTTTAACCGGATCCTGGACCGCGAACACTGAAGCTTTCTTT
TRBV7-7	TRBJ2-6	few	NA	CASSPLGPSGANVLTF	TGTGCTAGCAGCCCCCTTGGGCCCTCTGGGGCCAACGTCCTGACTTTC
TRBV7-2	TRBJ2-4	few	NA	CASSPGPGASPLNIQYF	TGTGCCAGCAGCCCCGGGCCTGGAGCATCACCTCTAAACATTCAGTACTTC
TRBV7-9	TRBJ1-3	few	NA	CASSLGDSTGNTIYF	TGTGCCAGCAGCCTCGGCGACTCAACTGGAAACACCATATATTTT